Presented here are 15 T cell receptor beta chains from one specimen sequenced in a study of cytomegalovirus exposure and HLA in healthy donors (dated by TCRdb to about 2017). The method was the immunoSEQ multiplex PCR assay. A mixture of 60 forward primers for TCR Vbeta segments and 13 reverse primers for TCR Jbeta segments was used in the multiplex PCR. Not all clones reach the TCRdb copy of this immuneACCESS table, which keeps in-frame sequences only. Checked studies attribute under half of the gap to unresolved V genes and leave the rest unexplained. In this sample's table one finds 150,000 or so clones. 1.6% of the sample is held by the ten biggest clonotypes. Sequencing input: PBMCs. These receptor sequences come from a woman aged 45-59 years in good health and CMV-seronegative.

The chain uses TRBV4-2 and TRBJ2-7; 8 bases are a match to TRBD1. CDR3 length equals 15 residues. Germline V gene sequence: CDR1 LGHNA, CDR2 YNFKEQ. The V gene end was trimmed by 0 bases and the J gene end by 3 bases; junction bases not matched to a gene: 4. The CDR3 spells CASSQDLGQGYEQYF. The CDR3 region has the DNA TGTGCCAGCAGCCAAGATTTAGGACAGGGCTACGAGCAGTACTTC.

V gene TRBV9 combines with J gene TRBJ2-7, with D possibly being TRBD1 (6 bases). Trimming removed 4 bases from V and 3 bases from J, with 14 bases in between. CDR1 and CDR2 (germline): SGDLS, YYNGEE. CDR3 length: 14 amino acids. CDR3: CASSPRTVDYEQYF. The CDR3, as DNA: TGTGCCAGCAGCCCCCGGACAGTAGACTACGAGCAGTACTTC.

This CDR3 is CASSPNTGSNTEAFF. The DNA for the CDR3 is TGTGCCAGCTCACCCAACACAGGGTCGAACACTGAAGCTTTCTTT. The J gene is TRBJ1-1, the V gene TRBV18; tentatively, D is TRBD1 (6 bases). The CDR3 runs to 15 residues. V lost 3 bases and J 1 base, leaving 12 bases between the germline ends. Germline V gene sequence: CDR1 KGHSH, CDR2 LQKENI.

The chain carries TRBV7-8 and TRBJ2-1; D perhaps matches TRBD1 (6 bases). Germline CDR1 is SGHVS and CDR2 is FQNEAQ. V lost 3 bases to trimming and J lost 9 bases, with 21 bases between them. The CDR3 is 16 amino acids. The CDR3 sequence: CASSFRGTVLPGEQFF. In nucleotides, the CDR3 is TGTGCCAGCAGCTTTAGGGGGACCGTACTGCCTGGTGAGCAGTTCTTC.

The V call is TRBV6-5, the J call TRBJ1-2, with D possibly being TRBD1 (6 bases). Germline V gives CDR1 MNHEY, CDR2 SVGAGI. Trimming cost V 0 bases and J 4 bases, with 12 bases left between them. The CDR3 runs to 15 residues. CDR3 amino acids: CASSYSAGAGYGYTF. DNA of the CDR3: TGTGCCAGCAGTTACTCGGCGGGGGCGGGCTATGGCTACACCTTC.

The CDR3: CASSVETANYGYTF. The CDR3 DNA is TGCGCCAGCAGCGTCGAGACAGCAAACTATGGCTACACCTTC. V is TRBV5-1 and J is TRBJ1-2, with TRBD1 as a possible D gene (5 bases). This CDR3 has 14 amino acids. Germline CDR1 and CDR2: SGHRS and YFSETQ. V lost 4 bases and J lost 2, with 12 bases in between.

The chain uses TRBV28 and TRBJ2-3; D is ambiguous. This CDR3 contains 15 residues. Germline CDR1 MDHEN, CDR2 SYDVKM. Trimming took off 6 bases at V and 0 bases at J, with 13 bases between the two ends. The CDR3 bases are TGTGCCAGCAGCCGCCCACAGTCTAGCACAGATACGCAGTATTTT. The encoded protein is CASSRPQSSTDTQYF.

The CDR3 nucleotides are TGTGCCAGCAGCGTAGGGGGAGGGAGGGGCTATGGCTACACCTTC. It translates to CASSVGGGRGYGYTF. The rearrangement uses TRBV9 and TRBJ1-2; D possibly corresponds to TRBD1 (5 bases). CDR3 length: 15 amino acids. Trimming stripped 0 bases from V and 4 bases from J, with 13 bases between. Germline CDR1 is SGDLS and CDR2 is YYNGEE.

This rearrangement joins TRBV7-9 to TRBJ2-3; TRBD1 matches 9 bases. Trimming took 0 bases from V and 6 from J; bases not matched to a gene: 7. Germline V CDR1 and CDR2: SEHNR, FQNEAQ (reference sequence). The CDR3 loop spans 16 amino acids. The CDR3, as DNA: TGTGCCAGCAGCTTAGCACGGGACAGGGTTAGGGATACGCAGTATTTT. This translates into CASSLARDRVRDTQYF.

This chain links TRBV30 with TRBJ2-7; 9 bases align to TRBD2. The CDR3 extends over 14 amino acids. J lost 2 bases, V lost 5 bases, and 7 bases had no gene match. In germline, CDR1 is GTSNPN, CDR2 SVGIG (reference sequence). CDR3 sequence: CAWSLGLAAYEQYF. The CDR3 coding sequence is TGTGCCTGGTCCTTGGGACTAGCCGCCTACGAGCAGTACTTC.

The chain employs TRBV27 and TRBJ2-7; 7 nucleotides match TRBD1. Germline trimming cut 7 bases from V and 4 bases from J; bases unmatched to any gene: 10. The CDR3 extends over 14 amino acids. The germline V gene encodes CDR1 MNHEY and CDR2 SMNVEV (reference sequence). The CDR3 DNA is TGTGCCAGCACGATTCCGGGACAGCCGTACGAGCAGTACTTC. Its protein product is CASTIPGQPYEQYF.

The chain joins TRBV11-3 to TRBJ2-2; 7 nucleotides agree with TRBD2. Trimming removed 4 bases from V and 7 bases from J; junction bases left unmatched: 9. Germline V gives CDR1 SGHNT, CDR2 YENEEA. CDR3 length equals 15 residues. CDR3 sequence: CASSWGGSKVGELFF. In nucleotides, the CDR3 is TGTGCCAGCAGCTGGGGCGGGAGTAAGGTCGGGGAGCTGTTTTTT.

The rearrangement links TRBV7-8 to TRBJ2-7; possibly TRBD2 for D (6 bases). The V end lost 0 bases, the J end lost 3 bases, and 15 bases lay between the germline ends. Germline CDR1 is SGHVS and CDR2 is FQNEAQ. The CDR3 covers 16 residues. The CDR3 DNA reads as TGTGCCAGCAGCTTAGCGCGCCGCATGGGACTCTACGAGCAGTACTTC. This codes for CASSLARRMGLYEQYF. Drawing the rest from reference TRBV7-8 and TRBJ2-7, the complete variable domain is GAGVSQSPRYKVAKRGQDVALRCDPISGHVSLFWYQQALGQGPEFLTYFQNEAQLDKSGLPSDRFFAERPEGSVSTLKIQRTQQEDSAVYLCASSLARRMGLYEQYFGPGTRLTVT.

The chain carries TRBV19 and TRBJ1-4; 7 bases fit TRBD1. CDR3 size: 15 residues. Germline values: CDR1 LNHDA, CDR2 SQIVND (reference sequence). J was trimmed by 8 bases and V by 9 bases; bases with no gene match: 15. The CDR3 sequence is CASRSRGTAQEKLFF. CDR3 nucleotides: TGTGCCAGCAGGAGCCGAGGGACAGCGCAAGAAAAACTGTTTTTT.

V gene TRBV19 combines with J gene TRBJ1-2; 7 bases fit TRBD1. Germline-derived CDR1 and CDR2 are LNHDA and SQIVND (reference sequence). Germline trimming cut 1 base from V and 4 bases from J; bases unmatched to any gene: 6. This CDR3 comprises 15 residues. CDR3 coding DNA: TGTGCCAGTAGTATAGCGGCTGGGGACAGCTATGGCTACACCTTC. Protein sequence: CASSIAAGDSYGYTF.